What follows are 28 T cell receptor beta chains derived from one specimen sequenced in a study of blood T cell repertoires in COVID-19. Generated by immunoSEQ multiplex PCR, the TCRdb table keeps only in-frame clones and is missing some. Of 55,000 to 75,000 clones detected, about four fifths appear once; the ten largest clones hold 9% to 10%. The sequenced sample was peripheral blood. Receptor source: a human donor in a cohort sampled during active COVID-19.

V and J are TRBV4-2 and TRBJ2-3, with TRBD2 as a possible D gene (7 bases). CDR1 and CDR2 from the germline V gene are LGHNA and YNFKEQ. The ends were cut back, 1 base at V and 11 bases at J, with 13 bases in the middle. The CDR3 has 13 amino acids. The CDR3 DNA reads TGTGCCAGCAGCCAAGCCCCGGGGGGCGGGCAGTATTTT. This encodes CASSQAPGGGQYF.

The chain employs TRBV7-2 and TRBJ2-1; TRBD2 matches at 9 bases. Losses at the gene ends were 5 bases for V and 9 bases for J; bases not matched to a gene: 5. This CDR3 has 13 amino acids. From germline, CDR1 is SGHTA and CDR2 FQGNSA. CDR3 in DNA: TGTGCCAGCAGCAAGACTAGCGGCCTTGAGCAGTTCTTC. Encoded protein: CASSKTSGLEQFF.

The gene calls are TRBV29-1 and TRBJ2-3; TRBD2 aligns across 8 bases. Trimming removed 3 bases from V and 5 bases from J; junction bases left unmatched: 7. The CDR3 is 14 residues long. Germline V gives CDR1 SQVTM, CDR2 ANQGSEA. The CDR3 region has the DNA TGCAGCGTTGACGAGCGGGAGATCTTAGATACGCAGTATTTT. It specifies CSVDEREILDTQYF.

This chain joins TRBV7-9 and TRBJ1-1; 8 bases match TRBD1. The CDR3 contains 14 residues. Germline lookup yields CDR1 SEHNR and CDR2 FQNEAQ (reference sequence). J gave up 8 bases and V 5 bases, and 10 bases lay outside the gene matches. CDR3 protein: CASSPGTGEWEAFF. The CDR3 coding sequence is TGTGCCAGCAGCCCCGGGACAGGAGAGTGGGAAGCTTTCTTT.

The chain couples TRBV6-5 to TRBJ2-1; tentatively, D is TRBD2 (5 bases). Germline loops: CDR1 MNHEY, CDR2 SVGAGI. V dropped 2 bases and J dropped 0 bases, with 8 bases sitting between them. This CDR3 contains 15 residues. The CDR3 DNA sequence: TGTGCCAGCAGTTACGGCGGGCCCTCCTACAATGAGCAGTTCTTC. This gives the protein CASSYGGPSYNEQFF.

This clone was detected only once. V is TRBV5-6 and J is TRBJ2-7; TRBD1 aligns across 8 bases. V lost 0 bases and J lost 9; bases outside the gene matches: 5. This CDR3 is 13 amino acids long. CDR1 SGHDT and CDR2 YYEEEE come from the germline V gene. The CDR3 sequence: CASSLGTGTRQYF. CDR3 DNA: TGTGCCAGCAGCTTGGGGACAGGGACGCGGCAGTACTTC.

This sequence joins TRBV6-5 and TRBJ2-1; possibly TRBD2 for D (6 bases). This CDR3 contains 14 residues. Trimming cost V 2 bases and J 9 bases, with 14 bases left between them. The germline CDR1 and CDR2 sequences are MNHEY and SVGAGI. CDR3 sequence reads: CASSYRSTRAEQFF. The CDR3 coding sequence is TGTGCCAGCAGTTACCGCTCGACTAGAGCTGAGCAGTTCTTC.

This CDR3 reads CASSFLGEGTEAFF. CDR3 DNA: TGTGCCAGCAGTTTTTTAGGGGAAGGGACTGAAGCTTTCTTT. The chain uses TRBV28 and TRBJ1-1, with D tentatively TRBD1 (5 bases). The germline V and J ends were trimmed by 3 bases and 5 bases, with 13 bases remaining between them. Germline V lookup: CDR1 MDHEN, CDR2 SYDVKM. The length of the CDR3 is 14 residues.

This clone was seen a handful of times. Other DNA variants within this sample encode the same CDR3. DNA for the CDR3: TGTGCCAGCAGCTTAGCCCGGGAAAAACTGTTTTTT. This codes for CASSLAREKLFF. V gene TRBV7-9 combines with J gene TRBJ1-4; D unresolved. The germline CDR1 and CDR2 sequences are SEHNR and FQNEAQ (reference sequence). Trimming took off 0 bases at V and 8 bases at J, with 4 bases between the two ends. This CDR3 has 12 amino acids.

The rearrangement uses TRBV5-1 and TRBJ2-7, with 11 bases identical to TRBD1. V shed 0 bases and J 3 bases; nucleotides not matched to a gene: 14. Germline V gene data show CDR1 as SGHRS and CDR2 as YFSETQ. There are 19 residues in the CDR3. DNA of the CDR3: TGCGCCAGCAGCTTGGTAGGACAGGGGGCGCTTCGCGGAGACTACGAGCAGTACTTC. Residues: CASSLVGQGALRGDYEQYF.

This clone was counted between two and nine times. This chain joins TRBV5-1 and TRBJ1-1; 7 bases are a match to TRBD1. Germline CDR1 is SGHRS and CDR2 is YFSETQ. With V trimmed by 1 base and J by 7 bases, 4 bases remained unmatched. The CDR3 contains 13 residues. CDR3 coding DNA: TGCGCCAGCAGCTTGACAGGGGCTGGTGAAGCTTTCTTT. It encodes CASSLTGAGEAFF.

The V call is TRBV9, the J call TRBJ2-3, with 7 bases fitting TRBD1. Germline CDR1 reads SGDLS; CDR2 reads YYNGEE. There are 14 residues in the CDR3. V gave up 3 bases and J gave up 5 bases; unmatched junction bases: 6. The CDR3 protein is CASSGTGGKDTQYF. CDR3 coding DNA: TGTGCCAGCAGCGGGACAGGAGGAAAAGATACGCAGTATTTT.

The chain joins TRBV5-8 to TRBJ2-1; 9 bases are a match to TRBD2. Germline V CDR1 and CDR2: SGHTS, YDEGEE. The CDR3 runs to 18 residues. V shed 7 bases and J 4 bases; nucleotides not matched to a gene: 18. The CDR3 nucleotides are TGTGCCAGCGGCGGTGGGGCACTGGCGGGAGGGTTTTACAATGAGCAGTTCTTC. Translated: CASGGGALAGGFYNEQFF.

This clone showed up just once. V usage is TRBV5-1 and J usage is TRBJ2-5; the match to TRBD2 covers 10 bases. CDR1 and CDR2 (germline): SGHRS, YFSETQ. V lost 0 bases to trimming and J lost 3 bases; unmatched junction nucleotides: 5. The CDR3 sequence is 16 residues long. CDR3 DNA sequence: TGCGCCAGCAGCTTGGCGCCTAGCGGGAGTGAAGAGACCCAGTACTTC. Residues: CASSLAPSGSEETQYF.

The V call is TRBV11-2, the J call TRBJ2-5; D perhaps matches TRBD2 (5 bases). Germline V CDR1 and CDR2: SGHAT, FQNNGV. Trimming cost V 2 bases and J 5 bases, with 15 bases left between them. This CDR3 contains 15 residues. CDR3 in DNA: TGTGCCAGCAGCTTACTAGGCCCCGGGGTCGAGACCCAGTACTTC. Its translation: CASSLLGPGVETQYF. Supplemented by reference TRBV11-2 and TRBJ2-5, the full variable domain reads EAGVAQSPRYKIIEKRQSVAFWCNPISGHATLYWYQQILGQGPKLLIQFQNNGVVDDSQLPKDRFSAERLKGVDSTLKIQPAKLEDSAVYLCASSLLGPGVETQYFGPGTRLLVL.

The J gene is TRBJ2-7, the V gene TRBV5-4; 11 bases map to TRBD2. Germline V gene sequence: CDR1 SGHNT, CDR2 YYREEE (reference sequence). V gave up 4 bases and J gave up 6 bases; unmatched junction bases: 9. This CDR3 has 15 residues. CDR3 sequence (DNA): TGTGCCAGCAGCCCATCTAGCGGGAGGATGCGCGAGCAGTACTTC. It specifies CASSPSSGRMREQYF.

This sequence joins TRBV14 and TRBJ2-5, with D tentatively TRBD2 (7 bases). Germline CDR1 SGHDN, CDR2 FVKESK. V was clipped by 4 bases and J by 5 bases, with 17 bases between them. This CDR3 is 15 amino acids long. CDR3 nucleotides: TGTGCCAGCAGCCGAAGAGGGGGGGAGAGGGAGACCCAGTACTTC. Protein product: CASSRRGGERETQYF.

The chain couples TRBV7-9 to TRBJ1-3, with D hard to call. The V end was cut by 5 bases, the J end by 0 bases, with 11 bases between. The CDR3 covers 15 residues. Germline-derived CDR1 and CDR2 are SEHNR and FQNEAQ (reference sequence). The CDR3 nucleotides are TGTGCCAGCAGCAGCGCGGGGAGCTCTGGAAACACCATATATTTT. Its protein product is CASSSAGSSGNTIYF.

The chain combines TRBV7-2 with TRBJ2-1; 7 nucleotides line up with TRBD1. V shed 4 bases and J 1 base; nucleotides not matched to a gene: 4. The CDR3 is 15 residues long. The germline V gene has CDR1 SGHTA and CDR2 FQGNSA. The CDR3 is CASSYHRGSYNEQFF. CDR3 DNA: TGTGCCAGCAGCTACCACAGGGGTTCCTACAATGAGCAGTTCTTC.

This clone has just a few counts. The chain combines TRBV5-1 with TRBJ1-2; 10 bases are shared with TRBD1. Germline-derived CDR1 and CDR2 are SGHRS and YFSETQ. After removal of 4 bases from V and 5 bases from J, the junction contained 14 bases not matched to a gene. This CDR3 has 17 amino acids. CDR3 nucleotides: TGCGCCAGCAGCCCAAGACAGGGGGCCAACTCAAAGTATGGCTACACCTTC. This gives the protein CASSPRQGANSKYGYTF.

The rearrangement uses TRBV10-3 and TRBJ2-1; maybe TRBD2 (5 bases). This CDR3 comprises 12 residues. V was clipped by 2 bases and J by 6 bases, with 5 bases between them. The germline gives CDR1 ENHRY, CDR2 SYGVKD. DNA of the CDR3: TGTGCCATCAGTGAGCTAGCCAATGAGCAGTTCTTC. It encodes CAISELANEQFF.

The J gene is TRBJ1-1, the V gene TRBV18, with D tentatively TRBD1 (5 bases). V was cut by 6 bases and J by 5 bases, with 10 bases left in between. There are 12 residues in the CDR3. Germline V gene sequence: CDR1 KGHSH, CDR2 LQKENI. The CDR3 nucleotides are TGTGCCAGCTCCCCGGACAAGACTGAAGCTTTCTTT. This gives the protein CASSPDKTEAFF. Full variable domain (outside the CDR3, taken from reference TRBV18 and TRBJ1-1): NAGVMQNPRHLVRRRGQEARLRCSPMKGHSHVYWYRQLPEEGLKFMVYLQKENIIDESGMPKERFSAEFPKEGPSILRIQQVVRGDSAAYFCASSPDKTEAFFGQGTRLTVV.

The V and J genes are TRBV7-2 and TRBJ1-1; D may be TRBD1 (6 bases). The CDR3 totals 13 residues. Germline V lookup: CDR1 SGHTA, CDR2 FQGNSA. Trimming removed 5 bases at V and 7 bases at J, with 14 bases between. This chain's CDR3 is CASSDRRFDEAFF. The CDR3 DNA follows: TGTGCCAGCAGCGACAGGAGGTTCGATGAAGCTTTCTTT.

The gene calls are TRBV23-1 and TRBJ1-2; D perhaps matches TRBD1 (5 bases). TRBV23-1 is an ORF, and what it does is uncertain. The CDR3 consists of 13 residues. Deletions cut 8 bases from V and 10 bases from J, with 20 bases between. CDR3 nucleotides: TGCGCCAGCGGTTTACAGGCGATATTGGACTACACCTTC. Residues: CASGLQAILDYTF.

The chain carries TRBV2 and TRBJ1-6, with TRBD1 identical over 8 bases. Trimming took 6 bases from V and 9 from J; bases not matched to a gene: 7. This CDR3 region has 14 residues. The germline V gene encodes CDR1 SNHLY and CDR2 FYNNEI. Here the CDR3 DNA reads TGTGCCAGCAGAGTGCAGGGGGCTGTTTCACCCCTCCACTTT. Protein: CASRVQGAVSPLHF.

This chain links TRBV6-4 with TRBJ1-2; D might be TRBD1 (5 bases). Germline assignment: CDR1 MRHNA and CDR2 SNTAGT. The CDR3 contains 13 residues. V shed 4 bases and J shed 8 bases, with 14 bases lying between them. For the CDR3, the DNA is TGTGCCAGCAGTGCTTCGGGGGGAAGAGGCTACACCTTC. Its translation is CASSASGGRGYTF.

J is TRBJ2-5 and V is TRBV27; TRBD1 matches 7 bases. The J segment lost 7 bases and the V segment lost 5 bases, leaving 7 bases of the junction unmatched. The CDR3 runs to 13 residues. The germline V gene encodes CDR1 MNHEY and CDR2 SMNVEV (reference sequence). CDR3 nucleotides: TGTGCCAGCAGTGGGGGACAGTACAGGACCCAGTACTTC. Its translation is CASSGGQYRTQYF.

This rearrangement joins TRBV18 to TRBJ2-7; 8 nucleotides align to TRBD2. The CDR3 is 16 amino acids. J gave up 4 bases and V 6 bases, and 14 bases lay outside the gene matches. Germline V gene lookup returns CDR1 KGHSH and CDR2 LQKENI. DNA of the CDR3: TGTGCCAGCTCCCCGACGCCAGCGGGAGATCTGTACGAGCAGTACTTC. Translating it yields CASSPTPAGDLYEQYF.